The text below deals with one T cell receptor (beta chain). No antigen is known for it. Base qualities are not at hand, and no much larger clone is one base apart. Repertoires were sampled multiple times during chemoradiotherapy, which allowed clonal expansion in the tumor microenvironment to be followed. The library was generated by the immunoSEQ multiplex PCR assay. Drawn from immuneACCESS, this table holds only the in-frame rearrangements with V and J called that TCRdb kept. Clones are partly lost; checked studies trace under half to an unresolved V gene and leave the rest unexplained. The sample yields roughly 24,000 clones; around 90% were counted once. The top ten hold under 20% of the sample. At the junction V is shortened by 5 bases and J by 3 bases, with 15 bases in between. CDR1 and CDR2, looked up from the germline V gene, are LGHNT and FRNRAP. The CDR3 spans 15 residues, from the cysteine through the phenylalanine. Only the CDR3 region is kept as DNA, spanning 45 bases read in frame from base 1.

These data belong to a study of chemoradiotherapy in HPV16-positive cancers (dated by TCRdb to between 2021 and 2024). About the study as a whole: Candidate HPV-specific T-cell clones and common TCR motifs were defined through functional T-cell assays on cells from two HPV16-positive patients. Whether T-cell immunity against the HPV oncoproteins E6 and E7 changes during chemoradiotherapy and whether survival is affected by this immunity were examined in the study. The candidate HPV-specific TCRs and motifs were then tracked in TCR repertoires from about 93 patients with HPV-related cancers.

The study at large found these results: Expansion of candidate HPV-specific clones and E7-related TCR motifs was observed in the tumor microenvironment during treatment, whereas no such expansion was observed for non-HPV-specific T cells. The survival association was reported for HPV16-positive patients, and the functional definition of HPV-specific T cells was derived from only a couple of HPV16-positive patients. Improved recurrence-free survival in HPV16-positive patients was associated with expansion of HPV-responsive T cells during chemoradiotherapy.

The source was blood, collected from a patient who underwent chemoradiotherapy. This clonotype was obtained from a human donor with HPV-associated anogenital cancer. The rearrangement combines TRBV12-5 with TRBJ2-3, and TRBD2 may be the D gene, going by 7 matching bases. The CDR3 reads CASGRGGAGTDTQYF. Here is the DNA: TGTGCTAGTGGTCGTGGGGGGGCTGGTACAGATACGCAGTATTTT.